This TCR beta chain was identified during a study of T-cell reconstitution after alpha-beta-depleted transplantation in children. The length of the CDR3 is 14 residues. V was pared by 0 bases and J by 7 bases, with 12 bases between. Germline V lookup: CDR1 LNHNV, CDR2 YYDKDF (reference sequence). The TCRbeta library was prepared with unique molecular identifiers. TCRdb independently ran MiXCR on the PCR reads; one entry per CDR3 protein. The data show some 520,000 distinct CDR3 sequences, with about 30% seen just once and 2% to 3% held by the top ten. This clonotype was sampled from a human donor who donated a stem cell graft to a child with aplastic anemia. The chain joins TRBV15 to TRBJ1-1; D is uncertain. The material sequenced was PBMCs from the stem cell graft donor, taken from the stem cell graft. The CDR3 coding sequence is TGTGCCACCAGCAGAGATTTAGGAAAAGGTGAAGCTTTCTTT. Protein sequence: CATSRDLGKGEAFF.